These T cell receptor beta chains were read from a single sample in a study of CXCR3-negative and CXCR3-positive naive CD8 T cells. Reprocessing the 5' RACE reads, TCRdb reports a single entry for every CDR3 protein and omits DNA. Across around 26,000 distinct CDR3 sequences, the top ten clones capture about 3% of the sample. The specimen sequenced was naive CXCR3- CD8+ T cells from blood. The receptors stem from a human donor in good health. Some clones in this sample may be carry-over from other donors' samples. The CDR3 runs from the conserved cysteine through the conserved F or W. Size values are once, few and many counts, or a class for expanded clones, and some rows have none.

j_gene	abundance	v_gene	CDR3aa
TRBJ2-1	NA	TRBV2	CASTTSGGRGEQFF
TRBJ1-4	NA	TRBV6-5	CASSPSAGGATNEKLFF
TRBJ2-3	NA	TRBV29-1	CSVQGRDRISTDTQYF
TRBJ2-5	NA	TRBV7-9	CASSDLGQGARETQYF
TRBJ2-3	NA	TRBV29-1	CSVEALQATDTQYF
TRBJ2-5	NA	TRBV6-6	CASSRTGWQETQYF
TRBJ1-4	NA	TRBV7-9	CASAGGFGEKLFF
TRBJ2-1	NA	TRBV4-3	CASSLTSGGSYEQFF
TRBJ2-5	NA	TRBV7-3	CASSLGEEETQYF
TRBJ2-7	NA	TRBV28	CATLGGFEQYF
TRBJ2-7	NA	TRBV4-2	CASSQDLSTALGEYGQYF
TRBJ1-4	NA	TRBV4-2	CASSSRDEKLFF
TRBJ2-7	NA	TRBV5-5	CASSPAGVSSYEQYF
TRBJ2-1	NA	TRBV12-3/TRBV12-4	CASTQGVTYNEQFF
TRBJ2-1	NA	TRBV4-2	CASSQDTAMGPRVGNEQFF
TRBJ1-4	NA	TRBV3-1	CASSQADRSEKLFF
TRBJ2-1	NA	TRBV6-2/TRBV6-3	CASSYERGVSYNEQFF
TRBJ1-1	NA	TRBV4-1	CASRAGQGPNTEAFF
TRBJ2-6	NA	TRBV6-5	CASSPGTDGANVLTF
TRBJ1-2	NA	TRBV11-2	CASSWAGGSHYGYTF
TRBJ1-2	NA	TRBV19	CASMAPSGYGYTF
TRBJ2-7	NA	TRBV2	CARHTGTGDEQYF
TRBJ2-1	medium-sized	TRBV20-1	CSAREVGQSYNEQFF
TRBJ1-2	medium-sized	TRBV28	CASSLGTGQGYTF
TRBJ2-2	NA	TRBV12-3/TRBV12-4	CASSGQENTGELFF
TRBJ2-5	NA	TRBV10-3	CASSPGPRNDVRETQYF
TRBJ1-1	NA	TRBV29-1	CSVGGLTGDYTEAFF
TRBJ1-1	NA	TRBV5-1	CASSRDRENTEAFF
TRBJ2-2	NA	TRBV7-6	CASSSGQGVGELFF
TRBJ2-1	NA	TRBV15	CATSRTPVAGGSYNEQFF
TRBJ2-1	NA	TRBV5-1	CASSLAPVGPRNEQFF
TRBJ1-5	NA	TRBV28	CASSRTERVRSNQPQHF
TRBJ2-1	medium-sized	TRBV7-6	CASSSGQIYNEQFF
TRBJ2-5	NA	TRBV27	CASSSPGGAQETQYF
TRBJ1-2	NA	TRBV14	CASSQDEGANYGYTF
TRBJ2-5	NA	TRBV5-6	CASSLVRKETQYF
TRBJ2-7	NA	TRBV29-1	CSVEVRGRGYEQYF
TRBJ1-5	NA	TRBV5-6	CASSLGRIDQPQHF
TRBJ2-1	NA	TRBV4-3	CASSQVSGGYNEQFF
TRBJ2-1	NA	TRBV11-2	CASSSPVVAGASDEQFF
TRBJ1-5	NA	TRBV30	CAWSVGQGAEQPQHF
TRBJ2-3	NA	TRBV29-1	CSATRVTDITDTQYF
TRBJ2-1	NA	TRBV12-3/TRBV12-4	CASTRDGSYNEQFF
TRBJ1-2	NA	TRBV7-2	CASSLVEAYGYTF
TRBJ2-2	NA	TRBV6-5	CASSLLQGESTGELFF
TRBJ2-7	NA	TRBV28	CASSFSLSYEQYF
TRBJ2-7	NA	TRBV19	CACRSGEGDSYEQYF
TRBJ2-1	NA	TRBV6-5	CASTSTGGTQFF
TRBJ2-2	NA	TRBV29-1	CSGLAGNTGELFF
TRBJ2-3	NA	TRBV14	CASSQGQGGPDTQYF
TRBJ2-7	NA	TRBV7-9	CASSLAEENYEQYF
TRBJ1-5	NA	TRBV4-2	CASSSTDSNQPQHF
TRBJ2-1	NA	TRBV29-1	CSVIVLAGGDEQFF
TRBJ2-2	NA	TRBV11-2	CASSSADGPGELFF
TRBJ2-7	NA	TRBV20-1	CSAKTGLADYEQYF